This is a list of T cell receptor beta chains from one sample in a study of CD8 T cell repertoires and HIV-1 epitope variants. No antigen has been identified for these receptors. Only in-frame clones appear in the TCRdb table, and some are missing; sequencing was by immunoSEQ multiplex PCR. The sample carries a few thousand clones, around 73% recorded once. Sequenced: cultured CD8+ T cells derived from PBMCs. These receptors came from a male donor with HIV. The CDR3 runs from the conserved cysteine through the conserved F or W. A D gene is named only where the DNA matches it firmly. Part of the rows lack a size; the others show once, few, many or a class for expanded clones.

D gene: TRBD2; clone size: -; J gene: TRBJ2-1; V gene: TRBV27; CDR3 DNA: TGTGCCAGCAGTCTTCAGGCGGGGGGGAATGAGCAGTTCTTC; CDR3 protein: CASSLQAGGNEQFF
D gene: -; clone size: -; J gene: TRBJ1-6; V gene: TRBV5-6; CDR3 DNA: TGTGCCAGCAGCTTCCTCCAGGGCGTGAATTCACCCCTCCACTTT; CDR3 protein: CASSFLQGVNSPLHF
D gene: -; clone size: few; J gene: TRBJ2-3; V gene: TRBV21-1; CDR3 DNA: TGTGCCAGCAGTTCTAGCGGATCGGGCACAGATACGCAGTATTTT; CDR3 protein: CASSSSGSGTDTQYF
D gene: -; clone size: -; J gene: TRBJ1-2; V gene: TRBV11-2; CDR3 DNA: TGTGCCAGCAGGGACCAGGGTCTCCATGGCTACACCTTC; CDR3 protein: CASRDQGLHGYTF
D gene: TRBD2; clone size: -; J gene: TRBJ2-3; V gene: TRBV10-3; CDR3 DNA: TGTGCCATCAGTGGTTCCGGCGGGGGGGCCACAGATACGCAGTATTTT; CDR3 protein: CAISGSGGGATDTQYF
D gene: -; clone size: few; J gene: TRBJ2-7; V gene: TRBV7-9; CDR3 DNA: TGTGCCAGCAGCCCCAGAGGTGTCTTGGACGAGCAGTACTTC; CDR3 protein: CASSPRGVLDEQYF
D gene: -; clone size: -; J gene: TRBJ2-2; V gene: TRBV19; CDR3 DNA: TGTGCCAGTAGTACCCCCGGGGCCGGGGAGCTGTTTTTT; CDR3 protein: CASSTPGAGELFF
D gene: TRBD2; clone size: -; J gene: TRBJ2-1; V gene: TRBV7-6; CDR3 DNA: TGTGCCAGTACTAGCGGGAGCTCCTACAATGAGCAGTTCTTC; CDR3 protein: CASTSGSSYNEQFF
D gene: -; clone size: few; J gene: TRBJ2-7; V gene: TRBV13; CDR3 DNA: TGTGCCAGCAGCATCGACGGCTACTCCTACGAGCAGTACTTC; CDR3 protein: CASSIDGYSYEQYF
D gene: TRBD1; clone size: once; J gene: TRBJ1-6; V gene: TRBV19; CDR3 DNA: TGTGCCAGTAGTATCCGGAGACAGGGCGGTAATTCACCCCTCCACTTT; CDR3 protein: CASSIRRQGGNSPLHF
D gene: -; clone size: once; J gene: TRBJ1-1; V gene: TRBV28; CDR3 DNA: TGTGCCAGCAGTCCGCGGACAGAGATGAACACTGAAGCTTTCTTT; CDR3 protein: CASSPRTEMNTEAFF
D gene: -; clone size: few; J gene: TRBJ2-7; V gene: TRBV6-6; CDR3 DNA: TGTGCCAGCAGTTATTCCGGGCCCACCTACGAGCAGTACTTC; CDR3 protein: CASSYSGPTYEQYF
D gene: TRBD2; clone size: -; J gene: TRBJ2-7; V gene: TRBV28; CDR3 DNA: TGTGCCAGCACCGAAGGACTAGCGGGTACCTACGAGCAGTACTTC; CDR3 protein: CASTEGLAGTYEQYF
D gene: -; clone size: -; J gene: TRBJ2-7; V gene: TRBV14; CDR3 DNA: TGTGCCAGCAGCCAAGTGGTCAGCTACGAGCAGTACTTC; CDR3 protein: CASSQVVSYEQYF
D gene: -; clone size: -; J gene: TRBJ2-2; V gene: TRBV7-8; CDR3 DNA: TGTGCCAGTCGTAGGGACTCCAACACCGGGGAGCTGTTTTTT; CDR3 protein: CASRRDSNTGELFF
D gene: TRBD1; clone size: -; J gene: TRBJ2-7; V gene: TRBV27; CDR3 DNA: TGTGCCAGCAGTTTAAGACAGGGGGCGATTTCCCTTTACGAGCAGTACTTC; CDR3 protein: CASSLRQGAISLYEQYF
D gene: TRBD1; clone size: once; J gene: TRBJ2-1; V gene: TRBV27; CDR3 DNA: TGTGCCAGCAGTTTATCGACGACAGGGGGCAATGAGCAGTTCTTC; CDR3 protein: CASSLSTTGGNEQFF
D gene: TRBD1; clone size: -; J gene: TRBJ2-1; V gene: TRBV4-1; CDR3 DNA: TGCGCCAGCAGCCAACTTCCGTCTGGGACAGGGGGAAACAATGAGCAGTTCTTC; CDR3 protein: CASSQLPSGTGGNNEQFF
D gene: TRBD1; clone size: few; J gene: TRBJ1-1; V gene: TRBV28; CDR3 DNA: TGTGCCAGCAGTTGGACAGGGGGAACTGAAGCTTTCTTT; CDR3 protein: CASSWTGGTEAFF
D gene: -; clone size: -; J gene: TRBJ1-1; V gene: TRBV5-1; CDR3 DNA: TGCGCCAGCAGCTTGGCCTTTGGCAGAACGAACACTGAAGCTTTCTTT; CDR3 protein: CASSLAFGRTNTEAFF
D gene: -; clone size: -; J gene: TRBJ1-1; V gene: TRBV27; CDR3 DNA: TGTGCCAGCAGTTTAACGGGTAACACTGAAGCTTTCTTT; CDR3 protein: CASSLTGNTEAFF
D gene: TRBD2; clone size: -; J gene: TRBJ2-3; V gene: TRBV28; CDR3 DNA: TGTGCCAGCAGTTTATCGGAGATTACAGGACTAGCTAGTTTCGCAGATACGCAGTATTTT; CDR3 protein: CASSLSEITGLASFADTQYF
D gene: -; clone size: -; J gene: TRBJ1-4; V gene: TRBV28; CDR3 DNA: TGTGCCAGCAGCACCCCCCGAGGGGGTAATGAAAAACTGTTTTTT; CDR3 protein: CASSTPRGGNEKLFF
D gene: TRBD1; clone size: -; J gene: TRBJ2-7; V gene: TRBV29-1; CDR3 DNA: TGCAGCGTTGCTGCACAGGGGACCTACGAGCAGTACTTC; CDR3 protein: CSVAAQGTYEQYF
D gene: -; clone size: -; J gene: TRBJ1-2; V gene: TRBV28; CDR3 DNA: TGTGCCAGCAGTGCTCCACCCCGATATGGCTACACCTTC; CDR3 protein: CASSAPPRYGYTF
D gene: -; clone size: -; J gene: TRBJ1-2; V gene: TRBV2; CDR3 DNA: TGTGCCAGCAGTGCCTGGGGGACAAGCGGCTACACCTTC; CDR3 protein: CASSAWGTSGYTF
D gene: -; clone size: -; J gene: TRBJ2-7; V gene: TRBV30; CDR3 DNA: TGTGCCTGGAGTGCACCCCCTAGGGAGCAGTACTTC; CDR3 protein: CAWSAPPREQYF
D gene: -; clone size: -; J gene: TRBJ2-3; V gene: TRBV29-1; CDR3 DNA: TGCAGCGCTGACACAGATACGCAGTATTTT; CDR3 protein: CSADTDTQYF
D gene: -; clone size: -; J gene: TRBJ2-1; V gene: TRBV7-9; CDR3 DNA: TGTGCCAGCAGCCACGGGACTGAGAATGAGCAGTTCTTC; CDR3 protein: CASSHGTENEQFF
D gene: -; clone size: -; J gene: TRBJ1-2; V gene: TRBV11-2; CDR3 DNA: TGTGCCAGCAGCTTAGATTGGGGGGAATTCTATGGCTACACCTTC; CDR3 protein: CASSLDWGEFYGYTF
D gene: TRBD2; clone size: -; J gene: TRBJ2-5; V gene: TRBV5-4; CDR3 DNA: TGTGCCAGCAGCGCGGTTATCGGGGGGAACCAAGAGACCCAGTACTTC; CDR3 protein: CASSAVIGGNQETQYF
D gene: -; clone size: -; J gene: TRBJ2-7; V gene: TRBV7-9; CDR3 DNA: TGTGCCAGCAGCTTAAATCTTGGGTCTCAGGGGAACTACGAGCAGTACTTC; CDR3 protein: CASSLNLGSQGNYEQYF
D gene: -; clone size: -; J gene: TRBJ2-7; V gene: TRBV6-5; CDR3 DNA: TGTGCCAGCAGTTACGCGCCTTTGGCCTACGAGCAGTACTTC; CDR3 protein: CASSYAPLAYEQYF
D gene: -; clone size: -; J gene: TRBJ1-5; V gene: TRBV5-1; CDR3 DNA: TGCGCCAGCAGACGGTCCACAGATCAGCCCCAGCATTTT; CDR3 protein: CASRRSTDQPQHF
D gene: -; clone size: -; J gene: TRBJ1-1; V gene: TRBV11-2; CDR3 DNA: TGTGCCAGCACCTCCGCAATGAACACTGAAGCTTTCTTT; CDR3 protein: CASTSAMNTEAFF
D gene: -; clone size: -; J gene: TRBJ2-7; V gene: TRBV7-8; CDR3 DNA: TGTGCCAGCAGCTTAAAATCAGGGACCCCCTACGAGCAGTACTTC; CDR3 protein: CASSLKSGTPYEQYF
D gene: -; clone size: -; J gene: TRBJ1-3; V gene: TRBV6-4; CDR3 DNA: TGTGCCAGCAGTGACTCGACGCGGGACATAACCTCTGGAAACACCATATATTTT; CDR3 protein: CASSDSTRDITSGNTIYF
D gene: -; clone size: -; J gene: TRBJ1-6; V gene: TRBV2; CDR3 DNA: TGTGCCAGCAAAAGCTCCTATAATTCACCCCTCCACTTT; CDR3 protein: CASKSSYNSPLHF
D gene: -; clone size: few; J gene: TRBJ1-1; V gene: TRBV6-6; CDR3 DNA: TGTGCCAGCAGTTACGGGGGAGTGGGTGGAGACACTGAAGCTTTCTTT; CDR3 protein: CASSYGGVGGDTEAFF
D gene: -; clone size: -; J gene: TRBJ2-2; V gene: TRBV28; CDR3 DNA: TGTGCCAGCAGTCCGCCCCACGTTACCGGGGAGCTGTTTTTT; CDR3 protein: CASSPPHVTGELFF
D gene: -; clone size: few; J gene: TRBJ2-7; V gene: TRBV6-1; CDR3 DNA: TGTGCCAGCAGTGAAAGGTGGGGTTGGGTCGAGCAGTACTTC; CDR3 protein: CASSERWGWVEQYF
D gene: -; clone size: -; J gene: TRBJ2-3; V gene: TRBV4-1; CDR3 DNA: TGCGCCAGCAGCCACGAAGAGGGGGGCCAGGCAGATACGCAGTATTTT; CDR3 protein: CASSHEEGGQADTQYF
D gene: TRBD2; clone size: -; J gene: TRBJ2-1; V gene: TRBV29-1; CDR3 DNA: TGCAGCGTTGAAGTAGCGGGTGGGGGGAATGAGCAGTTCTTC; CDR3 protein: CSVEVAGGGNEQFF
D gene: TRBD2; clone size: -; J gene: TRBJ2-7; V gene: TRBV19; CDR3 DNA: TGTGCCAGTAGTAAGTCCGGGACTAGCGGGAGGAGCGAGCAGTACTTC; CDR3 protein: CASSKSGTSGRSEQYF
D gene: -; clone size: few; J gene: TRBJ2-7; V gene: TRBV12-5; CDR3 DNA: TGTGCTAGTGGTTCTGGGGGCGAGCAGTACTTC; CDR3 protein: CASGSGGEQYF
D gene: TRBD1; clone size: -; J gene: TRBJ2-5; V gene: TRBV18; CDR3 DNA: TGTGCCAGCTCTCGCAGGGGGCAGGGGACGCCTCAAGAGACCCAGTACTTC; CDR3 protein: CASSRRGQGTPQETQYF
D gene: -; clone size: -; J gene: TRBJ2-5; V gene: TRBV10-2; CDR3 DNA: TGCGCCAGCAGTGAGGGAAAAATCGTGTCTAGAGAGACCCAGTACTTC; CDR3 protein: CASSEGKIVSRETQYF
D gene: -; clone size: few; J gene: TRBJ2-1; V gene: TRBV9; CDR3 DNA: TGTGCCAGCGATGGCAGGAACAATGAGCAGTTCTTC; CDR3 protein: CASDGRNNEQFF
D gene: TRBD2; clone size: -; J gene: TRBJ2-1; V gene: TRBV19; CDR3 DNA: TGTGCCAGTAGCACTATAGCGGGGGAGGTGAATGAGCAGTTCTTC; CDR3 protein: CASSTIAGEVNEQFF
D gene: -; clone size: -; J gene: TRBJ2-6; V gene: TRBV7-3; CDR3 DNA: TGTGCCAGCAGCTTAGGTGGAACTCAATCCGGGGCCAACGTCCTGACTTTC; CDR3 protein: CASSLGGTQSGANVLTF
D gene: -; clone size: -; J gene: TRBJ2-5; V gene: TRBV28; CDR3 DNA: TGTGCCAGCAGTCTTATGGTTAGGGAAATGGAGACCCAGTACTTC; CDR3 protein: CASSLMVREMETQYF
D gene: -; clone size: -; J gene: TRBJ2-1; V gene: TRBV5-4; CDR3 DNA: TGTGCCAGCAGCTTGGGGGGACTTCTGAATGAGCAGTTCTTC; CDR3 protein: CASSLGGLLNEQFF